The T cell receptor beta chain under discussion was sequenced for a study of graft-versus-host responses after intestinal transplantation. Study overall: Each patient got anti-thymocyte globulin induction, then tacrolimus and steroids for around three years.

Sequencing used immunoSEQ multiplex PCR; TCRdb keeps in-frame clones, though not all of them. The repertoire includes just over 85,000 clones, approximately 90% of them detected once, and roughly 0.43% sits in the top ten. Study conclusions and caveats: After transplant, early declines in HvG clones were associated with peak levels of circulating GvH clones.

Note on this clone: Its antigen is currently unknown.

Germline-derived CDR1 and CDR2 are SQVTM and ANQGSEA. The CDR3 has 14 amino acids. V lost 4 bases to trimming and J lost 9 bases; unmatched junction nucleotides: 12. This clonotype originated in a human donor who was the organ donor for an intestinal transplant. The chain joins TRBV29-1 to TRBJ2-1; TRBD2 matches 7 bases. This material consisted of unstimulated CD8+ T cells sorted from spleen or lymph node cells, taken before transplant. DNA of the CDR3: TGCAGCGTTGTTGGGGGGGAAAGGGCCGTTGAGCAGTTCTTC. Translation: CSVVGGERAVEQFF.